The 21 T cell receptor beta chains below come from one sample, sequenced in a study of identical twins. TCRdb fed the 5' RACE reads into MiXCR, producing one record per CDR3 protein. The data contain approximately 890,000 distinct CDR3 sequences, over 9% of them singletons. The same data also went into a second study, on yellow fever vaccine responses in identical twins.

The sequenced sample consisted of PBMCs. The receptor set was obtained from a woman aged 18-35 years in good health.

In its sample, this clonotype was seen a few times. The rearrangement uses TRBV6-1 and TRBJ2-7; no definite D call. Germline CDR1 MNHNS, CDR2 SASEGT. The length of the CDR3 is 13 residues. V shed 5 bases and J shed 1 base, with 9 bases lying between them. The CDR3 DNA is TGTGCCAGCAGTAAAGAACGTTCCTACGAGCAGTACTTC. It codes for CASSKERSYEQYF.

This clonotype turned up a few times. The chain employs TRBV20-1 and TRBJ2-3, with TRBD1 matching over 10 bases. Germline V gives CDR1 DFQATT, CDR2 SNEGSKA (reference sequence). V lost 5 bases and J lost 2; bases outside the gene matches: 7. The CDR3 spans 15 residues. CDR3 bases: TGCAGTGCTCCAGACAGGGGGCGAATCACAGATACGCAGTATTTT. This translates into CSAPDRGRITDTQYF.

As to this clonotype: Germline and junction disagree at one end, which may indicate a read error. The chain couples TRBV27 to TRBJ2-3; D gene unclear. CDR1 is MNHEY and CDR2 is SMNVEV in the germline V gene (reference sequence). The CDR3 is 14 residues long. This CDR3 reads CASSLGRNTHTQYF. The DNA of the CDR3 is TGTGCCAGCAGTTTGGGTCGGAACACACATACGCAGTATTTT.

This clonotype has only a few counts. The chain links TRBV7-9 to TRBJ1-1, with 7 nucleotides matching TRBD1. Per the germline V gene, CDR1 is SEHNR and CDR2 is FQNEAQ (reference sequence). The CDR3 runs to 14 residues. V shed 5 bases and J 0 bases; nucleotides not matched to a gene: 3. DNA of the CDR3: TGTGCCAGCAGCGGGACAGAGGTGAACACTGAAGCTTTCTTT. Translated, it gives CASSGTEVNTEAFF.

This clonotype was seen many times. V and J are TRBV7-8 and TRBJ2-2, with D perhaps matching TRBD2 (6 bases). The V and J ends lost 7 bases and 7 bases respectively, with 13 bases between them. CDR3 length equals 13 residues. Germline CDR1 and CDR2: SGHVS and FQNEAQ. CDR3: CASTTGGGGELFF. Here the CDR3 DNA reads TGTGCCAGCACCACCGGGGGAGGCGGGGAGCTGTTTTTT.

This clonotype has only a few counts. The chain is built from TRBV5-1 and TRBJ2-5, with TRBD2 matching 7 bases. V lost 0 bases to trimming and J lost 6 bases; unmatched junction nucleotides: 8. The germline V gene encodes CDR1 SGHRS and CDR2 YFSETQ. The CDR3 is 15 residues long. Written as DNA, the CDR3 is TGCGCCAGCAGCTTGGCCGGCGGGAGTCATCAGACCCAGTACTTC. This sequence encodes CASSLAGGSHQTQYF.

This clonotype was picked up many times. V usage is TRBV20-1 and J usage is TRBJ2-7, with 8 bases that match TRBD2. This CDR3 region has 15 residues. Germline V gives CDR1 DFQATT, CDR2 SNEGSKA (reference sequence). After removal of 1 base from V and 3 bases from J, the junction contained 8 bases not matched to a gene. The CDR3 is CSARVAGKRGYEQYF. CDR3 nucleotide sequence: TGCAGTGCTAGAGTAGCGGGGAAACGTGGCTACGAGCAGTACTTC.

This chain links TRBV20-1 with TRBJ2-5; TRBD1 or TRBD2 may be the D gene (5 bases each). The CDR3 extends over 13 amino acids. The germline V gene encodes CDR1 DFQATT and CDR2 SNEGSKA (reference sequence). V lost 6 bases to trimming and J lost 5 bases, with 16 bases between them. CDR3 sequence: CSAPRSGAETQYF. The CDR3 nucleotides are TGCAGTGCCCCCCGCTCCGGGGCGGAGACCCAGTACTTC.

The CDR3, as DNA: TGTGCCAGCAGTTTGACTGGGGGACATACGCAGTATTTT. Its translation: CASSLTGGHTQYF. V usage is TRBV27 and J usage is TRBJ2-3; D may be TRBD1 or TRBD2 (5 bases each). The V gene lost 3 bases and the J gene lost 7 bases, with 11 bases spanning the gap. Germline V gene sequence: CDR1 MNHEY, CDR2 SMNVEV (reference sequence). The CDR3 is 13 amino acids.

This clonotype appeared many times. The chain carries TRBV28 and TRBJ2-3, with 15 bases fitting TRBD2. The CDR3 runs 15 residues. V was clipped by 5 bases and J by 4 bases; unmatched bases: 1. Germline loops: CDR1 MDHEN, CDR2 SYDVKM. CDR3: CASSRTSGRADTQYF. DNA for the CDR3: TGTGCCAGCAGTCGGACTAGCGGGAGGGCAGATACGCAGTATTTT. Using reference TRBV28 and TRBJ2-3 for the parts outside the CDR3, the full variable domain is DVKVTQSSRYLVKRTGEKVFLECVQDMDHENMFWYRQDPGLGLRLIYFSYDVKMKEKGDIPEGYSVSREKKERFSLILESASTNQTSMYLCASSRTSGRADTQYFGPGTRLTVL.

This clonotype occurred a few times. The CDR3 loop reads CANRDSPSGEAFF. The CDR3 DNA reads as TGTGCCAACCGGGACAGTCCGTCGGGTGAAGCTTTCTTT. The chain couples TRBV10-3 to TRBJ1-1, with TRBD1 identical over 7 bases. With V trimmed by 10 bases and J by 7 bases, 12 bases remained unmatched. This CDR3 has 13 residues. Germline V gene data show CDR1 as ENHRY and CDR2 as SYGVKD.

The chain recombines TRBV7-9 with TRBJ2-6, with D possibly being TRBD2 (5 bases). Germline CDR1 reads SEHNR; CDR2 reads FQNEAQ (reference sequence). Trimming pared 1 base from V and 4 bases from J, leaving 8 bases between. The CDR3 is made up of 15 amino acids. In nucleotides, the CDR3 is TGTGCCAGCAGCTTAGACCCGGGAGGGGCCAACGTCCTGACTTTC. Its translation is CASSLDPGGANVLTF.

This clonotype was found many times. V usage is TRBV28 and J usage is TRBJ1-3; a weak D match, TRBD1 (5 bases). V was trimmed by 3 bases and J by 1 base, leaving 10 bases between them. The CDR3 covers 15 residues. CDR1 and CDR2 (germline): MDHEN, SYDVKM. This CDR3 reads CASSLGGTSGNTIYF. The CDR3, as DNA: TGTGCCAGCAGTTTGGGGGGGACTTCTGGAAACACCATATATTTT.

Many counts were recorded for this clonotype. At one end the junction does not follow the germline gene, possibly because of a read error. The chain links TRBV4-1 to TRBJ2-3; D is uncertain. The CDR3 has 12 residues. The germline V gene has CDR1 MGHRA and CDR2 YSYEKL. CDR3 protein: CASSQDRYTQYF. The CDR3 nucleotides are TGCGCCAGCAGTCAAGATAGGTATACGCAGTATTTT.

This clonotype was recorded at least ten times. The rearrangement links TRBV29-1 to TRBJ1-2; TRBD1 might be the D (5 bases). The V end was cut by 3 bases, the J end by 5 bases, with 19 bases between. The V gene's germline CDR1 is SQVTM and CDR2 ANQGSEA. The CDR3 has 15 residues. The chain's CDR3 is CSVDERLGPRYGYTF. CDR3 DNA sequence: TGCAGCGTTGATGAGCGACTGGGGCCCCGATATGGCTACACCTTC. The whole variable domain, filled in from reference TRBV29-1 and TRBJ1-2, reads SAVISQKPSRDICQRGTSLTIQCQVDSQVTMMFWYRQQPGQSLTLIATANQGSEATYESGFVIDKFPISRPNLTFSTLTVSNMSPEDSSIYLCSVDERLGPRYGYTFGSGTRLTVV.

The rearrangement joins TRBV12-3 or TRBV12-4 to TRBJ2-2, with D possibly matching TRBD1 (6 bases). The CDR3 contains 15 residues. Trimming pared 3 bases from V and 4 bases from J, leaving 12 bases between. The CDR3 DNA is TGTGCCAGCAGTTTCAGGGGTTTGATCACCGGGGAGCTGTTTTTT. Its translation is CASSFRGLITGELFF.

The sample holds many counts of this clonotype. J is TRBJ2-3 and V is TRBV20-1; unclear D gene. Germline loops: CDR1 DFQATT, CDR2 SNEGSKA (reference sequence). There are 14 residues in the CDR3. Deletions cut 6 bases from V and 1 base from J, with 14 bases between. CDR3 sequence: CSAPPIRGTDTQYF. In DNA, the CDR3 is TGCAGTGCACCCCCGATAAGAGGCACAGATACGCAGTATTTT.

The chain recombines TRBV3-1 with TRBJ1-1; a weak D match, TRBD1 (6 bases). The CDR3 consists of 14 residues. Germline V CDR1 and CDR2: LGHDT, YNNKEL (reference sequence). V was trimmed by 3 bases and J by 1 base, leaving 9 bases between them. The CDR3 region has the DNA TGTGCCAGCAGCCACACGACAGGGAACACTGAAGCTTTCTTT. It codes for CASSHTTGNTEAFF.

V usage is TRBV27 and J usage is TRBJ1-5, with D unresolved. Germline CDR1 is MNHEY and CDR2 is SMNVEV (reference sequence). Between the trimmed V and J ends, which lost 1 base and 2 bases, there was a span of 9 bases. The CDR3 has 15 amino acids. The CDR3 region is CASSLWEGGNQPQHF. As DNA, the CDR3 is TGTGCCAGCAGTTTATGGGAGGGTGGCAATCAGCCCCAGCATTTT.

A few counts support this clonotype. The chain recombines TRBV27 with TRBJ1-4; D gene uncertain. This CDR3 has 15 amino acids. CDR1 is MNHEY and CDR2 is SMNVEV in the germline V gene (reference sequence). Trimming left V 10 bases short and J 3 bases short, with 18 bases between. The CDR3 DNA reads as TGTGCCACCAGAATTTCTGTCGGTCCTAATGAAAAACTGTTTTTT. Translated: CATRISVGPNEKLFF.

In its sample, this clonotype was seen a few times. The chain recombines TRBV5-1 with TRBJ2-1, with D perhaps matching TRBD2 (6 bases). CDR1 and CDR2 (germline): SGHRS, YFSETQ. V dropped 5 bases and J dropped 6 bases, with 15 bases sitting between them. The CDR3 consists of 14 residues. The CDR3 DNA follows: TGCGCCAGCAGGGGAGGCCTAGTTCTCAATGAGCAGTTCTTC. Residues: CASRGGLVLNEQFF.